This TCR beta chain was identified during a study of breast tumors, draining lymph nodes, adjacent tissues. Study results and caveats: Tumor repertoires ranked between lymph nodes and nontumor tissue in diversity, with V and J gene preferences.

As concerns this clonotype: The antigen is undetermined.

TCRdb recomputed calls from the multiplex PCR reads with MiXCR, one row per CDR3 protein. This sample has roughly 220,000 distinct CDR3 sequences, with nearly 35% found just once. Breast cancer patients provided tissue from their axillary draining lymph nodes. V lost 6 bases, J lost 12 bases, and 20 bases lay in between. The CDR3 loop spans 13 amino acids. The origin of this receptor is a female donor with breast cancer. Some clones in this sample may be carry-over from other donors' samples. The chain uses TRBV12-3 or TRBV12-4 and TRBJ1-2, with D perhaps matching TRBD1 (5 bases). The sample taken for sequencing was axillary lymph node tissue. CDR3 sequence reads: CASSDSPGSGNTF. CDR3 in DNA: TGTGCCAGCAGCGACTCCCCAGGGTCTGGAAACACCTTC.